The 10 T cell receptor beta chains below come from one sample, sequenced in a study of identical twins (dated by TCRdb to about 2016). Receptor amplification or capture employed 5' RACE. The sequencer listed for this sample is Illumina HiSeq 2000. Starting from the raw public reads, TCRdb applied fastp trimming at Q25, assembled clones with MiXCR and retained in-frame beta chains. Under each unique CDR3 protein, matching rows form one entry showing the most common genes and DNA. Across this sample there are 1.5 million to 2 million distinct CDR3 sequences, with roughly a third seen only once. Roughly 0.3% of the sample is in the top ten clones. Material: cord blood. These receptors all stem from a newborn girl in good health.

This clonotype turned up a few times. V gene TRBV27 combines with J gene TRBJ1-1, with D perhaps TRBD1 (5 bases). V lost 0 bases and J 6 bases, leaving 11 bases between the germline ends. The CDR3 spans 14 residues. Germline CDR1 reads MNHEY; CDR2 reads SMNVEV (reference sequence). The CDR3 DNA reads as TGTGCCAGCAGTTTATCAAGGGGTCGGGCTGAAGCTTTCTTT. This translates into CASSLSRGRAEAFF.

This clonotype was seen a few times. This chain uses TRBV5-1 with TRBJ2-1, with 8 positions matching TRBD2. CDR1 and CDR2 from the germline V gene are SGHRS and YFSETQ. The CDR3 contains 16 residues. The ends lost 0 bases at V and 7 bases at J; junction bases unmatched: 9. The CDR3 region is CASSLGDYRGGNEQFF. In nucleotides, the CDR3 is TGCGCCAGCAGCTTGGGGGACTATCGGGGGGGTAATGAGCAGTTCTTC. The variable domain in full, with the rest retrieved from reference TRBV5-1 and TRBJ2-1, is KAGVTQTPRYLIKTRGQQVTLSCSPISGHRSVSWYQQTPGQGLQFLFEYFSETQRNKGNFPGRFSGRQFSNSRSEMNVSTLELGDSALYLCASSLGDYRGGNEQFFGPGTRLTVL.

CDR3 amino acids: CSASALNYEQYF. The CDR3 DNA follows: TGCAGTGCTAGTGCTCTCAACTACGAGCAGTACTTC. The J gene is TRBJ2-7, the V gene TRBV20-1; D is unresolved. The V end was cut by 3 bases, the J end by 3 bases, with 9 bases between. Germline V gene sequence: CDR1 DFQATT, CDR2 SNEGSKA (reference sequence). The CDR3 has 12 residues.

This clonotype was counted many times. This sequence joins TRBV10-3 and TRBJ1-2; D remains unclear. Germline-derived CDR1 and CDR2 are ENHRY and SYGVKD. The length of the CDR3 is 13 residues. V was pared by 8 bases and J by 4 bases, with 14 bases between. CDR3 DNA: TGTGCCATCGGTCACTCCTCGGGCTATGGCTACACCTTC. Protein sequence: CAIGHSSGYGYTF.

Only a few counts were recorded for this clonotype. This probably arose from a read error, given a far larger clone one base away. This chain uses TRBV7-2 with TRBJ2-1; D unclear. The CDR3 is 12 residues long. Germline V gene sequence: CDR1 SGHTA, CDR2 FQGNSA. The chain's CDR3 is CASNLDYNEQFF. The CDR3 DNA is TGTGCCAGCAACTTAGACTACAATGAGCAGTTCTTC.

Here the CDR3 DNA reads TGTGCCAGTAGTACGCCCCTGATTGGGGGTACGCAGTATTTT. Amino acid sequence: CASSTPLIGGTQYF. The gene calls are TRBV19 and TRBJ2-3, with D possibly being TRBD1 or TRBD2 (5 bases each). Per germline, CDR1 LNHDA and CDR2 SQIVND (reference sequence). This CDR3 region has 14 residues. V was shortened by 4 bases and J by 8 bases, with 16 bases between the two germline ends.

In this sample, this clonotype turned up a few times. This chain links TRBV10-3 with TRBJ1-6, with D possibly matching TRBD1 (5 bases). Germline values: CDR1 ENHRY, CDR2 SYGVKD. V was pared by 4 bases and J by 13 bases, with 11 bases between. The CDR3 extends over 12 amino acids. CDR3 residues: CAISAGDPPLHF. The CDR3 region has the DNA TGTGCCATCAGTGCGGGGGATCCCCCCCTCCACTTT.

V usage is TRBV7-8 and J usage is TRBJ2-7; 9 bases line up with TRBD2. Germline assignment: CDR1 SGHVS and CDR2 FQNEAQ. V lost 6 bases and J lost 3; bases outside the gene matches: 0. CDR3 length equals 12 residues. CDR3 in DNA: TGTGCCAGCAGGCGGGGGGGCTACGAGCAGTACTTC. Protein sequence: CASRRGGYEQYF. Full variable domain (remainder filled in from reference TRBV7-8 and TRBJ2-7): GAGVSQSPRYKVAKRGQDVALRCDPISGHVSLFWYQQALGQGPEFLTYFQNEAQLDKSGLPSDRFFAERPEGSVSTLKIQRTQQEDSAVYLCASRRGGYEQYFGPGTRLTVT.

This clonotype was seen many times. The V and J genes are TRBV4-1 and TRBJ1-2; 7 positions match TRBD1. CDR3 length: 14 amino acids. J was trimmed by 1 base and V by 3 bases; bases with no gene match: 2. Per germline, CDR1 MGHRA and CDR2 YSYEKL. The CDR3, as DNA: TGCGCCAGCAGCCAGGGACAGATTAACTATGGCTACACCTTC. It encodes CASSQGQINYGYTF.

The rearrangement uses TRBV12-3 or TRBV12-4 and TRBJ2-2; D may correspond to TRBD1 or TRBD2 (5 bases each). The CDR3 is made up of 18 amino acids. With 5 bases removed from V and 3 bases from J, the gap between germline ends came to 22 bases. Here the CDR3 DNA reads TGTGCCAGCAGTCTATCCGGGGCGCTCACCAATTACACCGGGGAGCTGTTTTTT. Protein: CASSLSGALTNYTGELFF.